This TCR beta chain was sequenced for a study of T cells after somatic rescue of genetic block. V lost 4 bases to trimming and J lost 2 bases; unmatched junction nucleotides: 8. Per the germline V gene, CDR1 is MNHEY and CDR2 is SVGAGI. The CDR3 contains 16 residues. The data were produced by immunoSEQ multiplex PCR, yet TCRdb's version contains in-frame clones alone and is incomplete. The table has 70,000 to 85,000 clones, roughly 93% seen once; the top ten hold less than 3.5%. This TCR came from a man aged 30 to 39. The chain carries TRBV6-5 and TRBJ2-7, with TRBD1 identical over 10 bases. Sequencing was performed on peripheral blood mononuclear cells (PBMCs). The CDR3 bases are TGTGCCAGCAGTTCGAAATGGGGACAGGGGACCTACGAGCAGTACTTC. As protein: CASSSKWGQGTYEQYF.